This T cell receptor (beta chain) was sequenced during a study of T cells after yellow fever vaccination. V shed 4 bases and J shed 0 bases, with 6 bases lying between them. The germline gives CDR1 LNHNV, CDR2 YYDKDF (reference sequence). This CDR3 comprises 13 residues. TCRdb recomputed calls from the 5' RACE reads with MiXCR, one row per CDR3 protein. The sample lists roughly 250,000 distinct CDR3 sequences, 10% to 15% occurring once. This sample comprised CD4+ T cells sorted from PBMCs, obtained 45 days after the yellow fever booster vaccination. This clonotype was obtained from a man aged 25 to 45 who received the YFV17D yellow fever vaccine. The V gene is TRBV15, the J gene TRBJ1-1; D is unclear. The CDR3 nucleotides are TGTGCCACCAGCATTACAGTGAACACTGAAGCTTTCTTT. Residues: CATSITVNTEAFF.